This T cell receptor (beta chain) was obtained from a study of blood T cell repertoires in COVID-19. Study overall: COVID-19 samples from acute and convalescent phases originated in the United States, Italy and Spain. PBMCs, B-cell-depleted T cells, or T cells provided the cDNA or gDNA that made up the material.

The V end was cut by 5 bases, the J end by 6 bases, with 13 bases between. The germline V gene encodes CDR1 SGHRS and CDR2 YFSETQ. The CDR3 runs 13 residues. Per the original methods: Using reference gene primer amplification, nucleated cell counts were estimated. TCRdb keeps only in-frame clones here, not all; method: immunoSEQ multiplex PCR. That table is the source of V, J and clone size, and D and trimming were worked out from the DNA. The sample shows about 77,000 clones, 80% of them seen only once. The clonotype was recovered from a woman in her sixties or seventies with acute or convalescent COVID-19. Sequenced material: peripheral blood. J is TRBJ2-3 and V is TRBV5-1; perhaps TRBD2 as D (6 bases). CDR3: CASSREQGDTQYF. The CDR3 bases are TGCGCCAGCAGTCGGGAGCAAGGGGATACGCAGTATTTT.